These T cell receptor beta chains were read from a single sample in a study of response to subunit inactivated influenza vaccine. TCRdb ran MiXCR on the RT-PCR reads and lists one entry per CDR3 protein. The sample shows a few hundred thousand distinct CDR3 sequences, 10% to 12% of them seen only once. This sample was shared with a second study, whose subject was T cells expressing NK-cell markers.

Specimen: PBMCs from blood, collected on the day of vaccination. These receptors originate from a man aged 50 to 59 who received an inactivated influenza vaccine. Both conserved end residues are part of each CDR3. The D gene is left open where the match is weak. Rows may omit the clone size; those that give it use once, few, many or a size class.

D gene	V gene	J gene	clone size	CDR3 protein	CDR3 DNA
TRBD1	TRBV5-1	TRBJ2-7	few	CASSRTFNRGLPNEQYF	TGCGCCAGCAGCCGTACTTTTAACAGGGGGCTTCCCAACGAGCAGTACTTC
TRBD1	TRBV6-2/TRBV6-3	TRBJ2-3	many	CASRIQGYTDTQYF	TGTGCCAGCAGAATACAGGGGTACACAGATACGCAGTATTTT
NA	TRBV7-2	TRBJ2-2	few	CASSHLGAGELFF	TGTGCCAGCAGCCACCTAGGAGCCGGGGAGCTGTTTTTT
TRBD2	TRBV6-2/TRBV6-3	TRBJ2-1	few	CASSLLAGGPLRYNEQFF	TGTGCCAGCAGCCTACTAGCGGGAGGGCCTCTAAGATACAATGAGCAGTTCTTC
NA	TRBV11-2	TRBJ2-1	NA	CASSSRGPNHNNEQFF	TGTGCCAGCAGCTCCCGGGGCCCCAATCATAACAATGAGCAGTTCTTC
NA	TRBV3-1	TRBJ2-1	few	CASSQEFSSYNEQFF	TGTGCCAGCAGCCAAGAATTCTCCTCCTACAATGAGCAGTTCTTC
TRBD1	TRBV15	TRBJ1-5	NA	CATSSGQGPQPQHF	TGTGCCACCAGCAGTGGACAGGGTCCTCAGCCCCAGCATTTT
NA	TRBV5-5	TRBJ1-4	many	CASSLVVGRHEKLFF	TGTGCCAGCAGCTTGGTCGTCGGGAGGCATGAAAAACTGTTTTTT
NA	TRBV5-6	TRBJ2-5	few	CASSTHREETQYF	TGTGCCAGCAGCACCCACAGGGAGGAGACCCAGTACTTC
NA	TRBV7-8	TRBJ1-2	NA	CASSLTEYTNYGYTF	TGTGCCAGCAGCTTAACAGAATATACTAACTATGGCTACACCTTC
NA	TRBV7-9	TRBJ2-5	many	CASSLALGRIQETQYF	TGTGCCAGCAGCTTAGCGTTGGGGCGGATACAAGAGACCCAGTACTTC
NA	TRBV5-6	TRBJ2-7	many	CASSSTGGGYEQYF	TGTGCCAGCAGCTCGACAGGCGGGGGATACGAGCAGTACTTC
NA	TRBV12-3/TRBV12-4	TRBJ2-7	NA	CASSSAGLPSVEQYF	TGTGCCAGCAGTTCCGCGGGACTGCCCTCGGTCGAGCAGTACTTC
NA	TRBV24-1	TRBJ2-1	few	CATSGRGKDNEQFF	TGTGCCACCAGTGGGAGGGGTAAAGACAATGAGCAGTTCTTC
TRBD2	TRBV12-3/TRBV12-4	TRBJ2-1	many	CASSATSAVNNEQFF	TGTGCCAGCAGTGCGACTAGCGCAGTCAACAATGAGCAGTTCTTC
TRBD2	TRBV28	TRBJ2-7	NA	CASNLAGVYEQYF	TGTGCCAGCAACCTAGCGGGAGTATACGAGCAGTACTTC
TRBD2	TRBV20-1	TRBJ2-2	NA	CSARDSGAIGELFF	TGCAGTGCTAGAGATAGCGGGGCTATCGGGGAGCTGTTTTTT
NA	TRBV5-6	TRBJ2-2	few	CASSPPPRANTGELFF	TGTGCCAGCAGCCCCCCCCCAAGGGCGAACACCGGGGAGCTGTTTTTT
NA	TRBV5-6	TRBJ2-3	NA	CASRITGEGDTQYF	TGTGCCAGCAGGATTACAGGGGAGGGAGATACGCAGTATTTT
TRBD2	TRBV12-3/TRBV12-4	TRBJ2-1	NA	CASSPPRGGRGNSSYNEQFF	TGTGCCAGCAGTCCCCCCCGGGGGGGACGGGGAAACAGCTCCTACAATGAGCAGTTCTTC
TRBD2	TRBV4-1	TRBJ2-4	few	CASSLGLAGGLVAKNIQYF	TGCGCCAGCAGCCTCGGACTAGCGGGAGGACTTGTAGCCAAAAACATTCAGTACTTC
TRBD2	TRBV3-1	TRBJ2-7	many	CASSQGLAEHYEQYF	TGTGCCAGCAGCCAAGGACTAGCGGAGCATTACGAGCAGTACTTC
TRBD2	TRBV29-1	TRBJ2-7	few	CSVAVGGYEQYF	TGCAGCGTTGCCGTGGGGGGGTACGAGCAGTACTTC
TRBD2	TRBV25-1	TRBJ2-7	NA	CASSEWGLAEAYEQYF	TGTGCCAGCAGTGAATGGGGACTAGCGGAGGCCTACGAGCAGTACTTC
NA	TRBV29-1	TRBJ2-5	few	CSVEGRNRETQYF	TGCAGCGTTGAAGGCAGGAATAGGGAGACCCAGTACTTC
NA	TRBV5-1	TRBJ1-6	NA	CASSLSGQGRTPLHF	TGCGCCAGCAGCTTGTCCGGCCAGGGGAGGACACCCCTCCACTTT
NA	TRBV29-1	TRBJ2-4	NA	CSVESGYNIQYF	TGCAGCGTTGAATCGGGCTACAACATTCAGTACTTC
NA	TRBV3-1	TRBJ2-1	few	CASSHSPGNEQFF	TGTGCCAGCAGCCACAGTCCCGGCAATGAGCAGTTCTTC
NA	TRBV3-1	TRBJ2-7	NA	CASSQPTGAGYEQYF	TGTGCCAGCAGCCAACCCACGGGGGCAGGATACGAGCAGTACTTC
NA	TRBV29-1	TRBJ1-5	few	CSVAEGQGLNQPQHF	TGCAGCGTCGCGGAGGGTCAGGGGCTAAATCAGCCCCAGCATTTT
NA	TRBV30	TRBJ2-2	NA	CAWSVKLRTGELFF	TGTGCCTGGAGTGTGAAACTCCGCACCGGGGAGCTGTTTTTT
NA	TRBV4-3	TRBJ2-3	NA	CASSQGGNGGDTQYF	TGCGCCAGCAGCCAAGGCGGGAATGGTGGAGATACGCAGTATTTT
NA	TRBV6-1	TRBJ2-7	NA	CASSRSGTSYEQYF	TGTGCCAGCAGTAGAAGCGGAACCTCCTACGAGCAGTACTTC
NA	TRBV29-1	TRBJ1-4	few	CSVENEKLFF	TGCAGCGTTGAAAATGAAAAACTGTTTTTT
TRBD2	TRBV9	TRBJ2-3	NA	CASSATSGRERADTQYF	TGTGCCAGCAGCGCGACTAGCGGGAGGGAAAGGGCAGATACGCAGTATTTT
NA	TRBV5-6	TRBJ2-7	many	CASSSAGTLREEQYF	TGTGCCAGCAGTTCCGCGGGGACTCTCCGGGAAGAGCAGTACTTC
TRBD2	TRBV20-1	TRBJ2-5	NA	CSASVTSAQETQYF	TGCAGTGCTAGTGTGACTAGCGCACAAGAGACCCAGTACTTC
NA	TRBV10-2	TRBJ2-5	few	CASSGTNKETQYF	TGCGCCAGCAGTGGGACTAATAAAGAGACCCAGTACTTC
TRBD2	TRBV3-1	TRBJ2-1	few	CASSQSGGSYNEQFF	TGTGCCAGCAGCCAATCGGGAGGCTCCTACAATGAGCAGTTCTTC
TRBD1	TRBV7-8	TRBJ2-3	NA	CASSLGTGVAPDTQYF	TGTGCCAGCAGCTTAGGGACAGGGGTGGCCCCAGATACGCAGTATTTT
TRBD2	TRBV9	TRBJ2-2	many	CASRLAGNTGELFF	TGTGCCAGCAGACTAGCGGGGAACACCGGGGAGCTGTTTTTT
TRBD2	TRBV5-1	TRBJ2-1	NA	CASSRAASGPPYNEQFF	TGCGCCAGCAGCCGGGCGGCTAGCGGACCTCCATACAATGAGCAGTTCTTC
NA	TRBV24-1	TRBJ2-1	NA	CATRRGPPDNEQFF	TGTGCCACCAGGAGGGGCCCCCCGGACAATGAGCAGTTCTTC
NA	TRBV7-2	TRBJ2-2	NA	CASSFISGNTGELFF	TGTGCCAGCAGCTTCATTAGTGGTAACACCGGGGAGCTGTTTTTT
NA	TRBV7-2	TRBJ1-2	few	CASSPTGWDYGYTF	TGTGCCAGCAGCCCCACGGGTTGGGACTATGGCTACACCTTC
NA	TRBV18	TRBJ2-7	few	CASSPRTGAGTLTYEQYF	TGTGCCAGCTCACCAAGAACGGGGGCAGGGACTCTAACCTACGAGCAGTACTTC
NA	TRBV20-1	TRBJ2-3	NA	CSALQDTQYF	TGCAGTGCTTTACAAGATACGCAGTATTTT
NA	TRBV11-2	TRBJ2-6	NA	CASNQPGRGYAGANVLTF	TGTGCCAGCAACCAACCCGGTCGGGGTTATGCTGGGGCCAACGTCCTGACTTTC
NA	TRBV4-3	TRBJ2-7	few	CASSQDRDYSYEQYF	TGCGCCAGCAGCCAAGACCGAGACTACTCCTACGAGCAGTACTTC
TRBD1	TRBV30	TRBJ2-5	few	CAWGDRVRETQYF	TGTGCCTGGGGGGACAGGGTTCGAGAGACCCAGTACTTC
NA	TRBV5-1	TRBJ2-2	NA	CASSLGGGRELFF	TGCGCCAGCAGCTTGGGTGGAGGCCGGGAGCTGTTTTTT
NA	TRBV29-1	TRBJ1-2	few	CSVMTGASYGYTF	TGCAGCGTTATGACAGGAGCCTCCTATGGCTACACCTTC
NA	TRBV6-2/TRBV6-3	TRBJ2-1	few	CASRVHNEQFF	TGTGCCAGCAGAGTACACAATGAGCAGTTCTTC
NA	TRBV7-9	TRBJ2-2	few	CASSLVGGAGELFF	TGTGCCAGCAGCTTAGTCGGGGGTGCCGGGGAGCTGTTTTTT
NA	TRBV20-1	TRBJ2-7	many	CSAVRAGWGEQYF	TGCAGTGCTGTCCGGGCCGGCTGGGGGGAGCAGTACTTC
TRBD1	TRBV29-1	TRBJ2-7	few	CSVGGQGLVYEQYF	TGCAGCGTTGGAGGACAGGGCTTGGTCTACGAGCAGTACTTC
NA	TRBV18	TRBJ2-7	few	CASSPERDEQYF	TGTGCCAGCTCACCTGAGCGGGACGAGCAGTACTTC
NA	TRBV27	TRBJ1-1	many	CASSFWGGTEAFF	TGTGCCAGCAGTTTCTGGGGTGGAACTGAAGCTTTCTTT
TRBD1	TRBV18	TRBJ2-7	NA	CASSPTGGFSYEQYF	TGTGCCAGCTCGCCTACAGGGGGCTTCTCCTACGAGCAGTACTTC